The present TCR beta chain was sequenced within a study of human T cells and chemical hapten exposure. Germline V gene sequence: CDR1 SGHTA, CDR2 FQGNSA. This CDR3 spans 20 amino acids. V shed 5 bases and J 2 bases; nucleotides not matched to a gene: 15. Time point here: patch test 2, 6 weeks after DPC sensitization. Noted treatment: therapeutic diphenylcyclopropenone sensitization with weekly scalp DPC. Separate cDNA molecules received unique molecular identifiers, which the library attached to them. In TCRdb, the RACE reads were re-called with MiXCR into one record per CDR3 protein. This table holds 85,000 to 95,000 distinct CDR3 sequences, approximately 10% found once. This clonotype showed up just a few times.

The chain is built from TRBV7-2 and TRBJ2-3; 14 bases map to TRBD2. This sample comprised whole blood, obtained in connection with sensitization to the hapten diphenylcyclopropenone (DPC). The receptor's source is a man aged 35 to 55 with alopecia areata. Some clones in this sample may be carry-over from other donors' samples. The CDR3 bases are TGTGCCAGCAGCGGGCGGACTAGCGGGAGGCTCAGCCCCAACACAGATACGCAGTATTTT. This gives the protein CASSGRTSGRLSPNTDTQYF.